This TCR beta chain appears in the sequencing data of a study of blood T cell repertoires in COVID-19. Method: immunoSEQ multiplex PCR; TCRdb's copy keeps in-frame clones and lacks some. In the table there are fewer than 300,000 clones, around 86% of which are singletons. The CDR3 is 15 amino acids. CDR1 and CDR2 from the germline V gene are SGHTA and FQGNSA. Unmatched junction bases numbered 12, after V lost 5 bases and J lost 8 bases. This TCR derives from a man in his forties who had recovered from COVID-19. Sequencing input: peripheral blood. J is TRBJ2-1 and V is TRBV7-2; 7 bases agree with TRBD1. The CDR3 loop reads CASSPHRGFVYEQFF. The CDR3 coding sequence is TGTGCCAGCAGCCCCCACAGGGGTTTTGTCTATGAGCAGTTCTTC.